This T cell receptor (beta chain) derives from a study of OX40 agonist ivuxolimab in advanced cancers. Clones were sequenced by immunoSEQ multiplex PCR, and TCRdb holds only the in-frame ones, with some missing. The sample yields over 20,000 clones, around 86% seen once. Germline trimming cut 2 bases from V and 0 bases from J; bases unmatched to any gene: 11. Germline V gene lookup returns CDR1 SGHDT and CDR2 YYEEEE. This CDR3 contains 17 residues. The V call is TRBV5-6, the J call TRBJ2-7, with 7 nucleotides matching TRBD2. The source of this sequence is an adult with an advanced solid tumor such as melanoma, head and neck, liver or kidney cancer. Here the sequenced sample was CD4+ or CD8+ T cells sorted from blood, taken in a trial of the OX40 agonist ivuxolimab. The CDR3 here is CASSFSPGLPTSYEQYF. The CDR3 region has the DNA TGTGCCAGCAGCTTTTCACCGGGACTACCGACCTCCTACGAGCAGTACTTC. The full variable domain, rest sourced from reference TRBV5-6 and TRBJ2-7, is DAGVTQSPTHLIKTRGQQVTLRCSPKSGHDTVSWYQQALGQGPQFIFQYYEEEERQRGNFPDRFSGHQFPNYSSELNVNALLLGDSALYLCASSFSPGLPTSYEQYFGPGTRLTVT.